Shown below are 23 T cell receptor beta chains from a single sample sequenced in a study of graft-versus-host responses after intestinal transplantation. Repertoires were generated with immunoSEQ multiplex PCR, while TCRdb's copy carries only in-frame clones and drops some. The profile shows just over 20,000 clones, 80% to 90% of them singletons. The specimen was PBMCs, collected about 63 days after intestinal transplantation. Receptor source: a human patient who received an intestinal transplant, so some T cells may come from the graft donor.

This clone was seen only a few times. The CDR3 loop reads CARSRDSYNEQFF. In nucleotides, the CDR3 is TGTGCCAGAAGCCGGGACTCCTACAATGAGCAGTTCTTC. V is TRBV5-3 and J is TRBJ2-1; D may be TRBD2 (5 bases). TRBV5-3 is labeled an ORF, and its function is uncertain. This CDR3 has 13 residues. With 4 bases removed from V and 0 bases from J, the gap between germline ends came to 5 bases.

J is TRBJ1-2 and V is TRBV19; D not certain. Germline lookup yields CDR1 LNHDA and CDR2 SQIVND (reference sequence). With 6 bases removed from V and 4 bases from J, the gap between germline ends came to 21 bases. The CDR3 consists of 16 residues. CDR3 in amino acids: CASRDLWGIALYGYTF. DNA of the CDR3: TGTGCCAGTAGAGACCTTTGGGGAATCGCTCTCTATGGCTACACCTTC.

The sample holds one count of this clone. The chain recombines TRBV7-2 with TRBJ1-4; 10 bases agree with TRBD1. This CDR3 is built from 14 residues. Germline CDR1 SGHTA, CDR2 FQGNSA. V dropped 8 bases and J dropped 6; count of bases not matched to a gene: 6. Here the CDR3 DNA reads TGTGCCAGCCCCTCCGGGACAGGGGATGAAAAACTGTTTTTT. Encoded protein: CASPSGTGDEKLFF.

J is TRBJ2-7 and V is TRBV10-3, with D perhaps given as TRBD1 or TRBD2 (5 bases each). Germline-derived CDR1 and CDR2 are ENHRY and SYGVKD. Trimming cost V 7 bases and J 4 bases, with 23 bases left between them. The CDR3 has 16 residues. DNA for the CDR3: TGTGCCATCACCGCTTCCCGGGGCCAAAAGGTGTACGAGCAGTACTTC. Translating it yields CAITASRGQKVYEQYF.

The J gene is TRBJ1-1, the V gene TRBV7-2, with 7 bases aligning to TRBD1. Germline V gives CDR1 SGHTA, CDR2 FQGNSA. J gave up 0 bases and V 4 bases, and 5 bases lay outside the gene matches. The CDR3 length is 15 residues. CDR3: CASSSQGTVNTEAFF. Here the CDR3 DNA reads TGTGCCAGCAGCTCTCAAGGGACAGTGAACACTGAAGCTTTCTTT.

The V gene is TRBV30, the J gene TRBJ2-7, with a tentative D call TRBD2 (6 bases). V shed 1 base and J shed 7 bases, with 17 bases lying between them. In germline, CDR1 is GTSNPN, CDR2 SVGIG (reference sequence). The CDR3 length is 14 residues. The CDR3 loop reads CAWSGGSGVREQYF. The CDR3 nucleotides are TGTGCCTGGAGTGGGGGCTCGGGGGTAAGGGAGCAGTACTTC.

V and J are TRBV4-1 and TRBJ1-5; 11 nucleotides match TRBD1. Germline V CDR1 and CDR2: MGHRA, YSYEKL. The CDR3 extends over 14 amino acids. With 3 bases clipped from V and 11 bases from J, the junction kept 6 bases outside the gene matches. Here the CDR3 reads CASSQDRGRLAQHF. The CDR3 DNA reads TGCGCCAGCAGCCAGGACAGGGGGCGGTTGGCCCAGCATTTT.

The chain links TRBV9 to TRBJ1-2; TRBD1 aligns across 9 bases. The CDR3 totals 14 residues. Looked up from germline, CDR1 is SGDLS and CDR2 is YYNGEE. The V and J ends lost 6 bases and 7 bases, in that order; junction bases with no gene match: 10. The CDR3 sequence: CASTNTGGGLGYTF. The CDR3, as DNA: TGTGCCAGCACCAACACAGGGGGCGGACTTGGCTACACCTTC.

This chain uses TRBV30 with TRBJ2-7, with 11 bases lining up with TRBD1. Germline V gene lookup returns CDR1 GTSNPN and CDR2 SVGIG (reference sequence). V lost 5 bases to trimming and J lost 6 bases; unmatched junction nucleotides: 3. The CDR3 runs to 12 residues. The CDR3 DNA follows: TGTGCCTGGGCGGGACAGGGGGGCGAGCAGTACTTC. This translates into CAWAGQGGEQYF.

The chain uses TRBV9 and TRBJ1-2, with TRBD1 identical over 7 bases. V lost 3 bases to trimming and J lost 8 bases; unmatched junction nucleotides: 10. This CDR3 is 14 amino acids long. In germline, CDR1 is SGDLS, CDR2 YYNGEE. CDR3 DNA sequence: TGTGCCAGCAGCGGGACCGAGGGGGCGGAAGGCTACACCTTC. Protein product: CASSGTEGAEGYTF.

This chain joins TRBV6-5 and TRBJ2-2, with D perhaps TRBD1 (5 bases). CDR1 and CDR2 (germline): MNHEY, SVGAGI. Between the trimmed V and J ends, which lost 2 bases and 2 bases, there was a span of 9 bases. The CDR3 sequence is 15 residues long. The CDR3 region has the DNA TGTGCCAGCAGTTACACGACAGCCAACACCGGGGAGCTGTTTTTT. Protein sequence: CASSYTTANTGELFF.

The rearrangement uses TRBV6-1 and TRBJ2-3, with D perhaps TRBD2 (7 bases). This CDR3 contains 14 residues. V was cut by 7 bases and J by 3 bases, with 14 bases left in between. CDR1 is MNHNS and CDR2 is SASEGT in the germline V gene. The CDR3 bases are TGTGCCAGCATTCAAGGGGGGGAGACAGATACGCAGTATTTT. Translating gives CASIQGGETDTQYF.

The J gene is TRBJ2-7, the V gene TRBV7-2; D is undetermined. V lost 5 bases and J 0 bases, leaving 2 bases between the germline ends. CDR1 SGHTA and CDR2 FQGNSA come from the germline V gene. This CDR3 has 11 amino acids. The CDR3 is CASSTSYEQYF. The CDR3 coding sequence is TGTGCCAGCAGCACCTCCTACGAGCAGTACTTC. Supplemented by reference TRBV7-2 and TRBJ2-7, the full variable domain reads GAGVSQSPSNKVTEKGKDVELRCDPISGHTALYWYRQSLGQGLEFLIYFQGNSAPDKSGLPSDRFSAERTGGSVSTLTIQRTQQEDSAVYLCASSTSYEQYFGPGTRLTVT.

The chain joins TRBV6-1 to TRBJ1-2, with 7 bases identical to TRBD1. CDR1 is MNHNS and CDR2 is SASEGT in the germline V gene. V shed 8 bases, J shed 2 bases, and the junction held 11 bases outside the gene matches. The CDR3 is 15 residues long. CDR3 in amino acids: CASLGQVGTNYGYTF. The CDR3, as DNA: TGTGCCAGCCTAGGACAGGTCGGGACGAACTATGGCTACACCTTC.

The rearrangement uses TRBV7-2 and TRBJ1-1; D might be TRBD1 (5 bases). Germline CDR1 is SGHTA and CDR2 is FQGNSA. The V end was cut by 4 bases, the J end by 0 bases, with 15 bases between. This CDR3 region has 16 residues. CDR3 residues: CASSSQRGGLNTEAFF. The CDR3 DNA is TGTGCCAGCAGCTCACAGAGGGGAGGGCTGAACACTGAAGCTTTCTTT. Based on the CDR3 plus reference TRBV7-2 and TRBJ1-1, the full variable domain is GAGVSQSPSNKVTEKGKDVELRCDPISGHTALYWYRQSLGQGLEFLIYFQGNSAPDKSGLPSDRFSAERTGGSVSTLTIQRTQQEDSAVYLCASSSQRGGLNTEAFFGQGTRLTVV.

The chain recombines TRBV27 with TRBJ1-2, with TRBD1 matching 7 bases. Trimming removed 6 bases from V and 5 bases from J; junction bases left unmatched: 9. The CDR3 is 14 residues long. From germline, CDR1 is MNHEY and CDR2 SMNVEV (reference sequence). CDR3: CASRSPGQYYGYTF. DNA for the CDR3: TGTGCCAGCAGAAGCCCGGGACAGTATTATGGCTACACCTTC.

The chain recombines TRBV6-6 with TRBJ2-7, with D perhaps TRBD1 (7 bases). Looked up from germline, CDR1 is MNHNY and CDR2 is SVGAGI (reference sequence). Deletions cut 0 bases from V and 7 bases from J, with 16 bases between. The CDR3 consists of 15 residues. Written as DNA, the CDR3 is TGTGCCAGCAGTTACTCGGGTCAGGGGGGCTTGGAGCAGTACTTC. Encoded protein: CASSYSGQGGLEQYF.

The V and J genes are TRBV2 and TRBJ1-2, with D perhaps TRBD1 (5 bases). Trimming removed 5 bases from V and 5 bases from J, with 9 bases in between. The V gene's germline CDR1 is SNHLY and CDR2 FYNNEI. The CDR3 consists of 12 residues. In DNA form, the CDR3 reads TGTGCCAGCAGTCCGACAGTATATGGCTACACCTTC. Translated: CASSPTVYGYTF.

This sequence joins TRBV11-3 and TRBJ2-6; 7 bases are a match to TRBD1. The V and J ends lost 0 bases and 0 bases, in that order; junction bases with no gene match: 11. This CDR3 region has 20 residues. Per germline, CDR1 SGHNT and CDR2 YENEEA. CDR3 bases: TGTGCCAGCAGCTTAGATCAGGCACAGGGGACCCTCTCTGGGGCCAACGTCCTGACTTTC. This codes for CASSLDQAQGTLSGANVLTF.

The chain joins TRBV30 to TRBJ2-1; 11 bases match TRBD2. The trim removed 0 bases at V and 8 bases at J, leaving 3 bases unmatched. CDR1 and CDR2 (germline): GTSNPN, SVGIG (reference sequence). The length of the CDR3 is 14 residues. The CDR3 protein is CAWSVSGGADEQFF. The CDR3 DNA reads as TGTGCCTGGAGTGTTAGCGGGGGGGCAGATGAGCAGTTCTTC.

The CDR3 region is CASSLFVDREEFF. The CDR3 region has the DNA TGTGCCAGCAGCTTATTCGTGGACAGGGAAGAGTTCTTC. J is TRBJ2-1 and V is TRBV7-9, with 8 bases that match TRBD1. Germline V gene data show CDR1 as SEHNR and CDR2 as FQNEAQ (reference sequence). This CDR3 has 13 residues. The ends lost 2 bases at V and 14 bases at J; junction bases unmatched: 8.

CDR3 in DNA: TGTGCCAGCAGCTGGACCAACAATGAGCAGTTCTTC. Protein sequence: CASSWTNNEQFF. This sequence joins TRBV5-6 and TRBJ2-1; no reliable D call. Germline CDR1 reads SGHDT; CDR2 reads YYEEEE. CDR3 length equals 12 residues. V lost 3 bases and J 5 bases, leaving 6 bases between the germline ends.

This clone was counted a single time. The V call is TRBV5-5, the J call TRBJ2-3; D is undetermined. V lost 4 bases and J 0 bases, leaving 12 bases between the germline ends. The CDR3 totals 15 residues. The germline V gene encodes CDR1 SGHKS and CDR2 YYEKEE (reference sequence). This CDR3 reads CASSEYRPSTDTQYF. In nucleotides, the CDR3 is TGTGCCAGCAGCGAGTACAGACCTAGCACAGATACGCAGTATTTT.